This T cell receptor beta chain was obtained from a study of T cell changes during pregnancy in multiple sclerosis. The method was immunoSEQ multiplex PCR; TCRdb's version includes in-frame clones alone and lacks a portion of them. The table shows more than 35,000 clones, with 70% to 90% occurring only once. Germline V gene data show CDR1 as PRHDT and CDR2 as FYEKMQ (reference sequence). The CDR3 is 17 amino acids. Trimming took off 2 bases at V and 6 bases at J, with 20 bases between the two ends. This chain uses TRBV13 with TRBJ2-1; D might be TRBD2 (6 bases). Sequencing was performed on CD8+ T cells from peripheral blood mononuclear cells, taken after pregnancy. This TCR derives from a female donor in good health, enrolled as a control in a pregnancy study. CDR3 region: CASSLRLEPMGGNEQFF. The CDR3 DNA reads as TGTGCCAGCAGCTTAAGATTGGAACCAATGGGAGGCAATGAGCAGTTCTTC.